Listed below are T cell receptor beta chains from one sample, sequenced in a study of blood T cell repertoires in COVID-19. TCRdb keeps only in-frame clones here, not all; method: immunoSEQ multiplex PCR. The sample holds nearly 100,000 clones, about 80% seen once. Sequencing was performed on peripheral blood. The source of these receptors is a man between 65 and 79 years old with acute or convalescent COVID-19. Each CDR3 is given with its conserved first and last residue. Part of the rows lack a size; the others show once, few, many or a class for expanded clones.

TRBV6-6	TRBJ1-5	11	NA	CASSPNQPQHF
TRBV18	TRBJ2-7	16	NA	CASSPPGQGGGYEQYF
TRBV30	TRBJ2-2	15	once	CASTPWTGDTGELFF
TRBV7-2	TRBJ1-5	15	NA	CASSLGGGGNQPQHF
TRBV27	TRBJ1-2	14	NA	CASRVFQGAGGYTF
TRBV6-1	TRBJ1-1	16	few	CASSEAGAPGNTEAFF
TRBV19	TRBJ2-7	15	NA	CASSIGGTGESEQYF
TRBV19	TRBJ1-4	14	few	CASSIWSSNEKLFF
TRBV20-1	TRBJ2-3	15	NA	CSASEPKTSTDTQYF
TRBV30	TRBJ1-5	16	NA	CAWNLGQPYSNQPQHF
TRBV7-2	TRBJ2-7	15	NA	CASSLDRLVSYEQYF
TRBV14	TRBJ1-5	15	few	CASSRGTGANQPQHF
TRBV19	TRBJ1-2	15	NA	CASKAGNTLQEGYTF
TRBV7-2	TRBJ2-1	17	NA	CASSPRLGHSSYNEQFF
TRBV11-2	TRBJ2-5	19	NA	CASSLISRALGLGQETQYF
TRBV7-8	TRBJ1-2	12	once	CASSFTGDGYTF
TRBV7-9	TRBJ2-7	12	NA	CASSLSGVEQYF
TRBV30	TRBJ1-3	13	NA	CAWTGTGGHTIYF
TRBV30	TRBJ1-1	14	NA	CACTMSRVNTEAFF
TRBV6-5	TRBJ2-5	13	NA	CASSQTGAKTQYF
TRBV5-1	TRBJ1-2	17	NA	CASSLDLAFRRNYGYTF
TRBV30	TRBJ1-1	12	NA	CAWKGTGSIAFF